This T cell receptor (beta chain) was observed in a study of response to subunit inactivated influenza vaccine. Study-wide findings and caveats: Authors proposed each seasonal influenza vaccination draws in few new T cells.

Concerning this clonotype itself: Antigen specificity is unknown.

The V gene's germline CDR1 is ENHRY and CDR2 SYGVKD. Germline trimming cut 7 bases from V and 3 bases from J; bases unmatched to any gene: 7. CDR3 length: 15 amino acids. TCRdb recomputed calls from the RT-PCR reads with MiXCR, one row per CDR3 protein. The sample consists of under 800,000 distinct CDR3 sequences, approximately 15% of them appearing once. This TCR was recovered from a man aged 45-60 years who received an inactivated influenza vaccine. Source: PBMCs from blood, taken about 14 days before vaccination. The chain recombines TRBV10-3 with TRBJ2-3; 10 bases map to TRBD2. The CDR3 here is CAIKTAGGRTDTQYF. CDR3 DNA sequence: TGTGCCATCAAGACAGCGGGGGGGCGGACAGATACGCAGTATTTT.